The 11 T cell receptor beta chains given below trace back to one sample, sequenced in a study of T cell responses to AZD1222 COVID-19 vaccine. Data came from immunoSEQ multiplex PCR; TCRdb stores just in-frame clones and leaves some out. The profile covers about 140,000 clones, with approximately 94% appearing a single time and 7.5% to 9.5% taken by the ten largest. The sample here was peripheral blood, taken on day 0 of AZD1222 vaccination. These receptors originate from an adult in good health.

The chain couples TRBV6-1 to TRBJ2-1, with D possibly TRBD1 on 5 matching bases. This CDR3 is built from 16 residues. The germline V and J ends were trimmed by 4 bases and 0 bases, with 13 bases remaining between them. CDR1 is MNHNS and CDR2 is SASEGT in the germline V gene. DNA for the CDR3: TGTGCCAGCAGTGGACCAGGGCGAGGCTCCTACAATGAGCAGTTCTTC. Translation gives CASSGPGRGSYNEQFF.

This rearrangement joins TRBV27 to TRBJ1-1; 8 bases match TRBD1. This CDR3 has 13 amino acids. Germline CDR1 and CDR2: MNHEY and SMNVEV (reference sequence). The V segment lost 5 bases and the J segment 9 bases; nucleotides outside the gene matches: 8. CDR3 nucleotide sequence: TGTGCCAGCAGTCTACAGGACAGGGACAAAGCTTTCTTT. Protein product: CASSLQDRDKAFF.

The V gene is TRBV18, the J gene TRBJ1-1, with D possibly TRBD1 on 6 matching bases. CDR3 length equals 15 residues. The V and J ends lost 2 bases and 2 bases respectively, with 12 bases between them. Germline-derived CDR1 and CDR2 are KGHSH and LQKENI. The CDR3 coding sequence is TGTGCCAGCTCACCATGGGACACCTCTAACACTGAAGCTTTCTTT. Protein: CASSPWDTSNTEAFF.

The J gene is TRBJ2-3, the V gene TRBV11-2; D gene ambiguous. The CDR3 has 12 residues. V lost 6 bases to trimming and J lost 0 bases, with 4 bases between them. Germline loops: CDR1 SGHAT, CDR2 FQNNGV. Here the CDR3 reads CASRHSTDTQYF. The CDR3 DNA reads as TGTGCCAGCAGACATAGCACAGATACGCAGTATTTT.

This clone was recorded once. This chain connects TRBV7-9 to TRBJ1-1; D is possibly TRBD1 (5 bases). V lost 6 bases, J lost 1 base, and 18 bases lay in between. The CDR3 loop spans 16 amino acids. The V gene's germline CDR1 is SEHNR and CDR2 FQNEAQ (reference sequence). The CDR3 DNA reads TGTGCCAGCAGTTCAGGGACTCGGGGGTGGAACACTGAAGCTTTCTTT. Translating gives CASSSGTRGWNTEAFF.

This clone was seen once. This chain joins TRBV5-4 and TRBJ2-5; 7 positions match TRBD2. The length of the CDR3 is 15 residues. Trimming removed 0 bases from V and 0 bases from J; junction bases left unmatched: 2. Germline-derived CDR1 and CDR2 are SGHNT and YYREEE (reference sequence). The CDR3 nucleotides are TGTGCCAGCAGCTTGGTGGGGGGGTACCAAGAGACCCAGTACTTC. It specifies CASSLVGGYQETQYF.

This chain connects TRBV30 to TRBJ2-3, with 10 bases fitting TRBD2. This CDR3 contains 13 residues. J lost 1 base, V lost 6 bases, and 1 base had no gene match. Germline V gene data show CDR1 as GTSNPN and CDR2 as SVGIG (reference sequence). The CDR3 nucleotides read TGTGCCTGCAGCGGGGGGGGCACAGATACGCAGTATTTT. Translating gives CACSGGGTDTQYF.

This chain connects TRBV12-3 or TRBV12-4 to TRBJ1-1; unclear D gene. The CDR3 consists of 13 residues. Deletions cut 2 bases from V and 3 bases from J, with 7 bases between. The chain's CDR3 is CASSLLGYTEAFF. For the CDR3, the DNA is TGTGCCAGCAGTTTACTAGGGTACACTGAAGCTTTCTTT.

This chain uses TRBV30 with TRBJ2-7, with D possibly TRBD1 on 6 matching bases. Trimming left V 7 bases short and J 2 bases short, with 12 bases between. Germline CDR1 and CDR2: GTSNPN and SVGIG (reference sequence). The CDR3 covers 12 residues. CDR3 DNA sequence: TGTGCCTCAAAAAGGACAGCCTACGAGCAGTACTTC. Encoded protein: CASKRTAYEQYF.

V usage is TRBV5-1 and J usage is TRBJ2-3, with 9 bases aligning to TRBD1. The V and J ends lost 4 bases and 2 bases, in that order; junction bases with no gene match: 8. CDR1 and CDR2 from the germline V gene are SGHRS and YFSETQ. The CDR3 totals 16 residues. Here the CDR3 reads CASSVGTGSTTDTQYF. The CDR3 DNA sequence: TGCGCCAGCAGCGTCGGGACAGGGAGTACCACAGATACGCAGTATTTT.

This chain links TRBV11-2 with TRBJ1-6; D gene uncertain. V was cut by 5 bases and J by 8 bases, with 10 bases left in between. Looked up from germline, CDR1 is SGHAT and CDR2 is FQNNGV. This CDR3 has 13 residues. In nucleotides, the CDR3 is TGTGCCAGCAGCATAGGGAGGTATTCACCCCTCCACTTT. It specifies CASSIGRYSPLHF.